This entry lists 23 T cell receptor beta chains sequenced from one sample in a study of T cell repertoires in cytomegalovirus infection. TCRdb re-called the reads with MiXCR, one entry per CDR3 protein. The sample holds a few hundred thousand distinct CDR3 sequences, over 35% seen once. No antigen is known for these receptors. The specimen comprised cultured PBMCs, sampled from culture after CMV antigen stimulation. The receptors come from a human donor in good health (CMV status not recorded). Some clones in this sample may be carry-over from other donors' samples.

This rearrangement joins TRBV19 to TRBJ1-5; the D gene is possibly TRBD1 (5 bases). Looked up from germline, CDR1 is LNHDA and CDR2 is SQIVND (reference sequence). The CDR3 extends over 17 amino acids. V was trimmed by 7 bases and J by 0 bases, leaving 19 bases between them. CDR3 in amino acids: CASTAAPGPYSNQPQHF. In DNA form, the CDR3 reads TGTGCCAGTACGGCGGCCCCGGGGCCCTATAGCAATCAGCCCCAGCATTTT.

This sequence joins TRBV11-2 and TRBJ2-3; TRBD1 agrees at 8 bases. V was clipped by 6 bases and J by 4 bases; unmatched bases: 3. In germline, CDR1 is SGHAT, CDR2 FQNNGV. The CDR3 runs to 13 residues. In DNA form, the CDR3 reads TGTGCCAGCAGGACAGGGGAGGCAGATACGCAGTATTTT. This codes for CASRTGEADTQYF.

This clonotype has a count of ten or more. The chain joins TRBV7-2 to TRBJ2-7, with TRBD2 as a possible D gene (5 bases). The length of the CDR3 is 15 residues. The germline V gene encodes CDR1 SGHTA and CDR2 FQGNSA. Deletions cut 1 base from V and 4 bases from J, with 14 bases between. The CDR3 here is CASSLVLAIGYEQYF. The DNA of the CDR3 is TGTGCCAGCAGCTTAGTTTTAGCGATCGGGTACGAGCAGTACTTC.

This clonotype was counted many times. The chain uses TRBV7-2 and TRBJ2-7; D unclear. Trimming shortened V by 2 bases and J by 5 bases, and 4 bases separated the two germline ends. CDR1 SGHTA and CDR2 FQGNSA come from the germline V gene. This CDR3 has 11 amino acids. Written as DNA, the CDR3 is TGTGCCAGCAGCTTATTTGACGAGCAGTACTTC. It specifies CASSLFDEQYF.

In this sample, this clonotype turned up a few times. The chain joins TRBV7-2 to TRBJ1-4, with D uncertain. Trimming cost V 5 bases and J 0 bases, with 13 bases left between them. The CDR3 spans 16 residues. Germline V gives CDR1 SGHTA, CDR2 FQGNSA. CDR3 in amino acids: CASSQDSPATNEKLFF. The CDR3 DNA follows: TGTGCCAGCAGCCAGGATTCCCCTGCAACTAATGAAAAACTGTTTTTT.

The V call is TRBV7-2, the J call TRBJ1-2; the D is unclear. The germline V and J ends were trimmed by 5 bases and 8 bases, with 18 bases remaining between them. In germline, CDR1 is SGHTA, CDR2 FQGNSA. The CDR3 has 14 residues. The CDR3 DNA is TGTGCCAGCAGCCCTGGGCAGTCCCCGTGGGGCTACACCTTC. Its translation: CASSPGQSPWGYTF.

The genes are TRBV20-1 and TRBJ2-3, with 8 bases fitting TRBD1. This CDR3 region has 14 residues. Trimming cost V 2 bases and J 6 bases; bases outside gene matches: 7. Germline-derived CDR1 and CDR2 are DFQATT and SNEGSKA (reference sequence). CDR3 in DNA: TGCAGTGCTAGAATTGGACAGGGTGGTGATACGCAGTATTTT. Translated, it gives CSARIGQGGDTQYF.

The J gene is TRBJ1-6, the V gene TRBV7-2; the match to TRBD1 covers 9 bases. Trimming removed 5 bases from V and 12 bases from J; junction bases left unmatched: 8. CDR1 SGHTA and CDR2 FQGNSA come from the germline V gene. The CDR3 loop spans 14 amino acids. The CDR3 nucleotides read TGTGCCAGCAGCCAGGGACAGGGATACGAACCCCTCCACTTT. Encoded protein: CASSQGQGYEPLHF.

As regards this clonotype: A much larger clone sits a single nucleotide away, making a read error possible. The chain is built from TRBV7-2 and TRBJ1-4; a weak D match, TRBD1 (5 bases). V lost 3 bases to trimming and J lost 5 bases, with 13 bases between them. This CDR3 is built from 15 residues. CDR1 is SGHTA, CDR2 FQGNSA, per germline. The CDR3 loop reads CASSFRTRRNEKLFF. CDR3 nucleotide sequence: TGTGCCAGCAGCTTCAGGACAAGGAGAAATGAAAAACTGTTTTTT.

The chain is built from TRBV11-2 and TRBJ2-7; perhaps TRBD2 as D (5 bases). Trimming left V 5 bases short and J 0 bases short, with 8 bases between. Germline values: CDR1 SGHAT, CDR2 FQNNGV. This CDR3 is 13 amino acids long. CDR3 in DNA: TGTGCCAGCAGCCGGGGAGACTCCTACGAGCAGTACTTC. Translation: CASSRGDSYEQYF.

This clonotype was detected a few times. The chain joins TRBV5-1 to TRBJ1-5, with unresolved D. V dropped 7 bases and J dropped 5 bases, with 10 bases sitting between them. The CDR3 totals 12 residues. Germline-derived CDR1 and CDR2 are SGHRS and YFSETQ. DNA for the CDR3: TGCGCCAGCCTCAAGATGCATCAGCCCCAGCATTTT. Translating it yields CASLKMHQPQHF. The variable domain in full, completed from reference TRBV5-1 and TRBJ1-5, reads KAGVTQTPRYLIKTRGQQVTLSCSPISGHRSVSWYQQTPGQGLQFLFEYFSETQRNKGNFPGRFSGRQFSNSRSEMNVSTLELGDSALYLCASLKMHQPQHFGDGTRLSIL.

This clonotype turned up a few times. The chain combines TRBV7-9 with TRBJ2-3, with 10 positions matching TRBD1. CDR1 is SEHNR and CDR2 is FQNEAQ in the germline V gene (reference sequence). V was clipped by 2 bases and J by 4 bases; unmatched bases: 3. The CDR3 length is 15 residues. CDR3 nucleotide sequence: TGTGCCAGCAGCTTAATGGGACAGGGGCCAGATACGCAGTATTTT. Its translation: CASSLMGQGPDTQYF. Full variable domain (outside the CDR3, taken from reference TRBV7-9 and TRBJ2-3): DTGVSQNPRHKITKRGQNVTFRCDPISEHNRLYWYRQTLGQGPEFLTYFQNEAQLEKSRLLSDRFSAERPKGSFSTLEIQRTEQGDSAMYLCASSLMGQGPDTQYFGPGTRLTVL.

The V gene is TRBV12-3 or TRBV12-4, the J gene TRBJ2-2; possible D gene TRBD1, 6 bases. Trimming stripped 6 bases from V and 6 bases from J, with 14 bases between. The CDR3 is 14 amino acids. The CDR3 DNA reads TGTGCCAGCAGCTTCGGACAGTCGTCCGGGGAGCTGTTTTTT. This encodes CASSFGQSSGELFF.

This clonotype was seen a handful of times. The chain has TRBV20-1 and TRBJ2-2; no firm D call. CDR1 and CDR2 (germline): DFQATT, SNEGSKA (reference sequence). Trimming removed 2 bases from V and 1 base from J, with 8 bases in between. CDR3 size: 14 residues. Here the CDR3 reads CSARWAGNTGELFF. The CDR3 nucleotides read TGCAGTGCTAGATGGGCAGGGAACACCGGGGAGCTGTTTTTT.

The chain joins TRBV7-2 to TRBJ1-6; maybe TRBD1 (6 bases). Trimming removed 3 bases from V and 5 bases from J, with 11 bases in between. The CDR3 has 15 amino acids. Germline assignment: CDR1 SGHTA and CDR2 FQGNSA. The CDR3 loop reads CASSLGTFHNSPLHF. The CDR3 region has the DNA TGTGCCAGCAGCTTGGGGACATTCCATAATTCACCCCTCCACTTT.

This clonotype was seen a few times. The chain is built from TRBV7-2 and TRBJ2-1; 8 nucleotides line up with TRBD2. This CDR3 contains 13 residues. Germline assignment: CDR1 SGHTA and CDR2 FQGNSA. The junction had 6 bases not matched to a gene; V was cut back by 5 bases and J by 9 bases. Written as DNA, the CDR3 is TGTGCCAGCAGCCCCCAGCGGGAGACTGAGCAGTTCTTC. Amino acids: CASSPQRETEQFF.

Written as DNA, the CDR3 is TGCGCCAGCAGGGGACTCGACTCTGGAAACACCATATATTTT. Protein: CASRGLDSGNTIYF. The gene calls are TRBV5-1 and TRBJ1-3; D possibly corresponds to TRBD1 (5 bases). This CDR3 is 14 amino acids long. Germline values: CDR1 SGHRS, CDR2 YFSETQ. V dropped 5 bases and J dropped 0 bases, with 9 bases sitting between them.

This clonotype has only a few counts. The CDR3 spells CASSRGGEALYGYTF. Here the CDR3 DNA reads TGTGCCAGCAGCCGGGGCGGGGAGGCCCTGTATGGCTACACCTTC. The genes are TRBV6-5 and TRBJ1-2, with D possibly matching TRBD1 (5 bases). The CDR3 is 15 amino acids. Trimming removed 6 bases at V and 5 bases at J, with 19 bases between. Per germline, CDR1 MNHEY and CDR2 SVGAGI.

This clonotype was recorded at least ten times. This sequence joins TRBV7-2 and TRBJ2-7, with a weak D call TRBD2 (5 bases). CDR3 length equals 13 residues. Germline V CDR1 and CDR2: SGHTA, FQGNSA. The V gene lost 5 bases and the J gene lost 5 bases, with 13 bases spanning the gap. The CDR3 reads CASSRGGRDEQYF. The DNA of the CDR3 is TGTGCCAGCAGCCGCGGAGGCCGGGACGAGCAGTACTTC.

The V and J genes are TRBV7-6 and TRBJ1-4; 7 positions match TRBD1. The CDR3 consists of 13 residues. The junction had 5 bases not matched to a gene; V was cut back by 0 bases and J by 13 bases. Germline CDR1 is SGHVS and CDR2 is FNYEAQ. This CDR3 reads CASSLANRGLLFF. CDR3 sequence (DNA): TGTGCCAGCAGCTTAGCGAACAGGGGACTACTGTTTTTT.

J is TRBJ1-3 and V is TRBV10-3; D call uncertain. The germline CDR1 and CDR2 sequences are ENHRY and SYGVKD. The CDR3 runs 15 residues. V lost 4 bases to trimming and J lost 2 bases, with 12 bases between them. The CDR3 protein is CAISGYSLTGNTIYF. DNA of the CDR3: TGTGCCATCAGTGGGTACAGTTTGACTGGAAACACCATATATTTT.

This clonotype came up a few times. The rearrangement links TRBV11-2 to TRBJ1-2; a possible D gene is TRBD1 (5 bases). Trimming removed 5 bases from V and 7 bases from J, with 23 bases in between. CDR3 length: 16 residues. Germline values: CDR1 SGHAT, CDR2 FQNNGV. The chain's CDR3 is CASSPVVGQGSVGYTF. The CDR3 DNA sequence: TGTGCCAGCAGCCCCGTAGTTGGGCAGGGAAGTGTTGGCTACACCTTC.

This clonotype was recorded a few times. This sequence joins TRBV7-2 and TRBJ2-3, with D possibly matching TRBD2 (5 bases). V was pared by 1 base and J by 0 bases, with 11 bases between. Germline V gene sequence: CDR1 SGHTA, CDR2 FQGNSA. This CDR3 contains 16 residues. The CDR3 sequence is CASSLVGESSTDTQYF. CDR3 sequence (DNA): TGTGCCAGCAGCTTAGTCGGGGAATCTAGCACAGATACGCAGTATTTT.